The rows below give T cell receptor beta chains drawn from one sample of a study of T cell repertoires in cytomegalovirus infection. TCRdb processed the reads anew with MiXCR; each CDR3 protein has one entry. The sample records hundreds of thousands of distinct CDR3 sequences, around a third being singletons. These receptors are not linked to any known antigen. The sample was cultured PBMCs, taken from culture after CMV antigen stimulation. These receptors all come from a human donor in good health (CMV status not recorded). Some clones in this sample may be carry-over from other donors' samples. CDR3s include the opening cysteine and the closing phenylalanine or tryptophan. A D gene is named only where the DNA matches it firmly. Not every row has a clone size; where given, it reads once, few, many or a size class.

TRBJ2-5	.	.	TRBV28	CASKKPGARQETQYF	TGTGCCAGCAAGAAACCGGGGGCTCGACAAGAGACCCAGTACTTC
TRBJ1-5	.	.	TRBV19	CASSIPGWDSNQPQHF	TGTGCCAGTAGTATACCTGGTTGGGATAGCAATCAGCCCCAGCATTTT
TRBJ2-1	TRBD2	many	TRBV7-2	CASSLLNGRKNEQFF	TGTGCCAGCAGCTTACTGAACGGGAGGAAGAATGAGCAGTTCTTC
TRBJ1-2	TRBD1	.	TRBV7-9	CASSLTGAIPYGYTF	TGTGCCAGCAGTCTGACAGGGGCCATTCCCTATGGCTACACCTTC
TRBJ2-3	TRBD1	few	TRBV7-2	CASRDTGTGEYF	TGTGCCAGCAGGGATACCGGGACAGGGGAATATTTT
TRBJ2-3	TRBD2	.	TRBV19	CASTPPGLATDTQYF	TGTGCCAGTACCCCTCCGGGACTAGCCACAGATACGCAGTATTTT
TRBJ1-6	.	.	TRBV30	CAWNSLRGSYNSPLHF	TGTGCCTGGAACTCCCTCCGGGGCTCCTATAATTCACCCCTCCACTTT
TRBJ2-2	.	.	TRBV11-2	CASSPTLGLSRTGELFF	TGTGCCAGCAGCCCCACTCTCGGGCTTAGCAGGACCGGGGAGCTGTTTTTT
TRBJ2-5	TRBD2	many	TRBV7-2	CASSLQGLAGGETQYF	TGTGCCAGCAGCTTACAGGGACTAGCGGGAGGAGAGACCCAGTACTTC
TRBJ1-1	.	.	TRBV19	CASSIEAEAFF	TGTGCCAGTAGTATAGAGGCTGAAGCTTTCTTT
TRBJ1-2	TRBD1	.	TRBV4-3	CASSQDQGAGYGYTF	TGCGCCAGCAGCCAAGATCAGGGGGCAGGCTATGGCTACACCTTC
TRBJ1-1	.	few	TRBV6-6	CASSWGGGGGNTEAFF	TGTGCCAGCAGCTGGGGGGGCGGGGGCGGTAACACTGAAGCTTTCTTT
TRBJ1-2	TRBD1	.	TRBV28	CASSRDRLNYGYTF	TGTGCCAGCAGCCGGGACAGACTTAACTATGGCTACACCTTC
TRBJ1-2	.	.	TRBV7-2	CASSFGGANYGYTF	TGTGCCAGCAGCTTTGGCGGAGCTAACTATGGCTACACCTTC
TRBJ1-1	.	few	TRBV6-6	CASTYRQPNTEAFF	TGTGCCAGCACCTACAGGCAGCCGAACACTGAAGCTTTCTTT
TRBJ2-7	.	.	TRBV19	CASSTRRIGYF	TGTGCCAGTAGTACGAGGCGCATAGGGTACTTC
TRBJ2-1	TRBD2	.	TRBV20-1	CSASGLAGGSSYNEQFF	TGCAGTGCTAGTGGACTAGCGGGAGGGAGCTCCTACAATGAGCAGTTCTTC
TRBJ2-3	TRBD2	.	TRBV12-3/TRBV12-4	CASSQGTSGATDTQYF	TGTGCCAGCAGTCAGGGGACTAGCGGAGCCACAGATACGCAGTATTTT
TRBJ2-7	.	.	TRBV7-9	CASSLYQSDYEQYF	TGTGCCAGCAGCTTATACCAATCCGACTACGAGCAGTACTTC
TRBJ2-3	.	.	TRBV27	CASSLSIIVGRSSTDTQYF	TGTGCCAGCAGTTTATCCATAATTGTGGGCAGATCTAGCACAGATACGCAGTATTTT
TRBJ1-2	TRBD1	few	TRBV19	CASNPGQGAPYGYTF	TGTGCCAGTAACCCGGGACAGGGGGCACCCTATGGCTACACCTTC
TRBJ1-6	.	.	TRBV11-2	CASTLLVGGRGPNSPLHF	TGTGCCAGCACTCTCCTGGTCGGGGGCAGGGGTCCTAATTCACCCCTCCACTTT
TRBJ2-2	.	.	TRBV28	CASTLGGQNTGELFF	TGTGCCAGCACCCTTGGGGGACAGAACACCGGGGAGCTGTTTTTT
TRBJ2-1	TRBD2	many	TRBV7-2	CASSYRTSGAYNEQFF	TGTGCCAGCAGCTACCGGACTAGCGGGGCCTACAATGAGCAGTTCTTC
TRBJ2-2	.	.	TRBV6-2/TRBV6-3	CASSPPGSGGGELFF	TGTGCCAGCAGCCCCCCGGGGTCAGGTGGCGGGGAGCTGTTTTTT
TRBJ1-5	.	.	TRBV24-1	CATSSPEVGQPQHF	TGTGCCACCAGTTCCCCCGAAGTCGGTCAGCCCCAGCATTTT
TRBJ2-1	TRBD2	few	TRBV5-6	CASSLRSSGTSYNEQFF	TGTGCCAGCAGCTTGCGGTCTAGCGGGACCTCCTACAATGAGCAGTTCTTC
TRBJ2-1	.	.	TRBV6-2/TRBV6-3	CASTPFTRGVDEQFF	TGTGCCAGCACCCCCTTCACTCGTGGGGTCGATGAGCAGTTCTTC
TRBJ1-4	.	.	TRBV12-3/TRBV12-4	CASSRQSEKLFF	TGTGCCAGCAGTCGGCAGTCGGAAAAACTGTTTTTT
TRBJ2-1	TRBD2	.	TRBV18	CASSPGTSSFF	TGTGCCAGCTCACCAGGGACTAGTTCGTTCTTC
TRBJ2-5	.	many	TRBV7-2	CASSPSLLQETQYF	TGTGCCAGCAGCCCATCACTATTACAAGAGACCCAGTACTTC
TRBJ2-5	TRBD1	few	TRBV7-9	CASSSPRRGYQETQYF	TGTGCCAGCAGCTCCCCCCGCAGGGGGTACCAAGAGACCCAGTACTTC
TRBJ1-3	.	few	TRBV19	CASSIVGTGNTIYF	TGTGCCAGTAGTATAGTAGGCACCGGAAACACCATATATTTT
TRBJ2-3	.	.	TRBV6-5	CASSYSQGYTDTQYF	TGTGCCAGCAGTTACTCGCAGGGGTACACAGATACGCAGTATTTT
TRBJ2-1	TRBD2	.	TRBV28	CASSSPSGLGDEQFF	TGTGCCAGCAGTTCCCCTAGCGGTCTGGGGGATGAGCAGTTCTTC
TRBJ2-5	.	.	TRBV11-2	CASSRSGPETQYF	TGTGCCAGCAGTCGTTCGGGGCCGGAGACCCAGTACTTC
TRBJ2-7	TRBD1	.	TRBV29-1	CSVGQGASYEQYF	TGCAGCGTCGGACAGGGGGCATCCTACGAGCAGTACTTC
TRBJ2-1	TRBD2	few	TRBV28	CASSMRGGVNEQFF	TGTGCCAGCAGTATGCGGGGAGGGGTCAATGAGCAGTTCTTC
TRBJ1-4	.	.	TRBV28	CASSSGGIYEKLFF	TGTGCCAGCAGTTCGGGGGGAATTTATGAAAAACTGTTTTTT
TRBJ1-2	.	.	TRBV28	CASSTIGDFKGYTF	TGTGCCAGCAGTACAATCGGAGATTTTAAGGGCTACACCTTC
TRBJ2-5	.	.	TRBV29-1	CSVGQPQETQYF	TGCAGCGTTGGACAGCCACAAGAGACCCAGTACTTC
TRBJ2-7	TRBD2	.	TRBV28	CASTFPGEGYEQYF	TGTGCCAGCACCTTCCCGGGGGAGGGCTACGAGCAGTACTTC
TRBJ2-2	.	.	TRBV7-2	CARSVNSGTNTGELFF	TGTGCCCGCAGCGTGAATAGCGGAACGAACACCGGGGAGCTGTTTTTT